What follows are 18 T cell receptor beta chains derived from one specimen sequenced in a study of blood T cell repertoires in COVID-19. Libraries were prepared by immunoSEQ multiplex PCR; TCRdb keeps only in-frame clonotypes and omits some of them. The repertoire consists of 130,000 to 150,000 clones, with about 80% occurring once and the leading ten covering just under 9%. Material for sequencing was peripheral blood. The receptors were sampled from a woman older than 75 in a cohort sampled during active or convalescent COVID-19.

The chain recombines TRBV13 with TRBJ2-1; 7 positions agree with TRBD2. Germline CDR1 and CDR2: PRHDT and FYEKMQ (reference sequence). The CDR3 has 15 amino acids. Trimming at V came to 1 base and at J to 3 bases, leaving 3 bases not matched to a gene. CDR3 sequence (DNA): TGTGCCAGCAGCTTAGTAAGCGGGGACTACAATGAGCAGTTCTTC. Translating gives CASSLVSGDYNEQFF. Drawing the rest from reference TRBV13 and TRBJ2-1, the complete variable domain is AAGVIQSPRHLIKEKRETATLKCYPIPRHDTVYWYQQGPGQDPQFLISFYEKMQSDKGSIPDRFSAQQFSDYHSELNMSSLELGDSALYFCASSLVSGDYNEQFFGPGTRLTVL.

The V call is TRBV9, the J call TRBJ1-2, with D uncertain. Trimming pared 3 bases from V and 0 bases from J, leaving 6 bases between. Germline V gene lookup returns CDR1 SGDLS and CDR2 YYNGEE. The CDR3 is 13 residues long. The CDR3 is CASSGAANYGYTF. CDR3 nucleotide sequence: TGTGCCAGCAGCGGGGCAGCTAACTATGGCTACACCTTC.

The J gene is TRBJ2-5, the V gene TRBV18, with D perhaps matching TRBD1 (6 bases). Per germline, CDR1 KGHSH and CDR2 LQKENI. The CDR3 consists of 16 residues. V lost 6 bases and J lost 3, with 20 bases in between. The CDR3 sequence: CASSPKLQGLEETQYF. The CDR3, as DNA: TGTGCCAGCTCGCCCAAATTACAGGGCCTAGAAGAGACCCAGTACTTC.

Here the CDR3 reads CASSLGRGAGTGELFF. The DNA of the CDR3 is TGTGCCAGCAGCTTGGGGAGGGGCGCGGGCACCGGGGAGCTGTTTTTT. The V and J genes are TRBV5-6 and TRBJ2-2, with a possible D match to TRBD2 (6 bases). V was trimmed by 0 bases and J by 4 bases, leaving 13 bases between them. CDR3 length: 16 residues. The germline V gene encodes CDR1 SGHDT and CDR2 YYEEEE.

J is TRBJ2-5 and V is TRBV27; 14 positions match TRBD2. The CDR3 is made up of 17 amino acids. V dropped 6 bases and J dropped 5; count of bases not matched to a gene: 11. CDR1 and CDR2 (germline): MNHEY, SMNVEV (reference sequence). CDR3 loop: CASRQRTSGGLWETQYF. The CDR3, as DNA: TGTGCCAGCAGGCAACGGACTAGCGGGGGGCTGTGGGAGACCCAGTACTTC.

The chain is built from TRBV7-9 and TRBJ2-1; TRBD2 is a possible D gene (7 bases). Germline V CDR1 and CDR2: SEHNR, FQNEAQ (reference sequence). The CDR3 totals 15 residues. Trimming cost V 5 bases and J 6 bases, with 17 bases left between them. CDR3 DNA sequence: TGTGCCAGCAGCCCCTGGGGGGGCGCTGGCAATGAGCAGTTCTTC. Amino acids: CASSPWGGAGNEQFF.

The V call is TRBV18, the J call TRBJ1-1; TRBD1 might be the D (5 bases). Germline CDR1 and CDR2: KGHSH and LQKENI. Trimming left V 6 bases short and J 5 bases short, with 13 bases between. The CDR3 runs 13 residues. The CDR3 DNA sequence: TGTGCCAGCTCCAGTCAGGGCGGAACTGAAGCTTTCTTT. It is translated as CASSSQGGTEAFF.

In the case of this clone: This same CDR3 is encoded by further DNA sequences in the sample. The CDR3 DNA follows: TGTGCCAGCAGAAGGACAGGGGATGGCTACACCTTC. This gives the protein CASRRTGDGYTF. The chain has TRBV2 and TRBJ1-2, with 9 positions matching TRBD1. V lost 6 bases to trimming and J lost 6 bases; unmatched junction nucleotides: 2. Germline V gene lookup returns CDR1 SNHLY and CDR2 FYNNEI. The CDR3 consists of 12 residues.

The CDR3 nucleotides read TGCGCCAGCAGCTTGGCAGGGGGCTGGGGACTGTTTTTT. It encodes CASSLAGGWGLFF. The gene calls are TRBV5-1 and TRBJ1-4, with 8 bases aligning to TRBD1. Per germline, CDR1 SGHRS and CDR2 YFSETQ. CDR3 size: 13 residues. V was clipped by 0 bases and J by 13 bases; unmatched bases: 5.

The rearrangement joins TRBV24-1 to TRBJ2-3, with 15 bases aligning to TRBD2. In germline, CDR1 is KGHDR, CDR2 SFDVKD. The CDR3 loop spans 17 amino acids. V shed 7 bases, J shed 4 bases, and the junction held 8 bases outside the gene matches. CDR3 DNA: TGTGCCACCAGCCCCGGGACTAGCGGGGGGCGAGCAGATACGCAGTATTTT. Its translation: CATSPGTSGGRADTQYF.

This chain connects TRBV27 to TRBJ2-5; TRBD1 agrees at 9 bases. This CDR3 is built from 13 residues. The germline V gene encodes CDR1 MNHEY and CDR2 SMNVEV (reference sequence). V lost 9 bases and J lost 1; bases outside the gene matches: 3. CDR3 DNA: TGTGCCAGGACGACAGGGGGCCAAGAGACCCAGTACTTC. Its translation is CARTTGGQETQYF.

The chain links TRBV7-3 to TRBJ2-7; TRBD2 matches 11 bases. With 5 bases clipped from V and 2 bases from J, the junction kept 5 bases outside the gene matches. The CDR3 consists of 15 residues. Germline V gene data show CDR1 as SGHTA and CDR2 as FQGTGA. The DNA for the CDR3 is TGTGCCAGCAGCATTACTAGCGGGGGAACCTACGAGCAGTACTTC. It codes for CASSITSGGTYEQYF. The full variable domain, rest sourced from reference TRBV7-3 and TRBJ2-7, is GAGVSQTPSNKVTEKGKYVELRCDPISGHTALYWYRQSLGQGPEFLIYFQGTGAADDSGLPNDRFFAVRPEGSVSTLKIQRTERGDSAVYLCASSITSGGTYEQYFGPGTRLTVT.

The chain has TRBV28 and TRBJ1-2; D not resolved. The germline CDR1 and CDR2 sequences are MDHEN and SYDVKM. The CDR3 extends over 14 amino acids. Trimming cost V 6 bases and J 0 bases, with 11 bases left between them. The CDR3 nucleotides are TGTGCCAGCAGCATTCCGGGGACTAACTATGGCTACACCTTC. Translation gives CASSIPGTNYGYTF.

In its sample, this clone was seen many times. V is TRBV19 and J is TRBJ2-1, with 8 bases aligning to TRBD2. The J segment lost 2 bases and the V segment lost 3 bases, leaving 12 bases of the junction unmatched. Germline assignment: CDR1 LNHDA and CDR2 SQIVND (reference sequence). The CDR3 extends over 18 amino acids. The CDR3 is CASSITGGLLKAYNEQFF. The CDR3 nucleotides are TGTGCCAGTAGTATTACGGGGGGGCTTCTGAAAGCCTACAATGAGCAGTTCTTC. The full variable domain, completed using reference TRBV19 and TRBJ2-1, is DGGITQSPKYLFRKEGQNVTLSCEQNLNHDAMYWYRQDPGQGLRLIYYSQIVNDFQKGDIAEGYSVSREKKESFPLTVTSAQKNPTAFYLCASSITGGLLKAYNEQFFGPGTRLTVL.

The chain uses TRBV5-5 and TRBJ1-2; D is unresolved. The CDR3 has 13 amino acids. The germline V and J ends were trimmed by 2 bases and 7 bases, with 12 bases remaining between them. The germline CDR1 and CDR2 sequences are SGHKS and YYEKEE (reference sequence). The CDR3 reads CASSLTRLTGYTF. Written as DNA, the CDR3 is TGTGCCAGCAGCTTAACCAGGCTGACTGGCTACACCTTC.

The chain combines TRBV3-1 (or the pseudogene TRBV3-2) with TRBJ1-6; D gene unclear. This CDR3 has 15 amino acids. Looked up from germline, CDR1 is LGHDT and CDR2 is YNNKEL (reference sequence). V gave up 4 bases and J gave up 10 bases, with 17 bases separating them. CDR3 sequence: CASSRSRGWRSPLHF. The CDR3 DNA reads as TGTGCCAGCAGCCGGAGTAGAGGGTGGCGGTCACCCCTCCACTTT.

The V and J genes are TRBV5-1 and TRBJ1-2; D is perhaps TRBD1 (6 bases). Germline CDR1 reads SGHRS; CDR2 reads YFSETQ. Trimming stripped 5 bases from V and 6 bases from J, with 11 bases between. The CDR3 loop spans 12 amino acids. CDR3 nucleotide sequence: TGCGCCAGCAGGTCAGGGGCGGATGGCTACACCTTC. Protein product: CASRSGADGYTF.

The chain carries TRBV19 and TRBJ1-2, with a possible D match to TRBD1 (5 bases). This CDR3 comprises 14 residues. Germline CDR1 is LNHDA and CDR2 is SQIVND (reference sequence). Trimming removed 6 bases at V and 4 bases at J, with 15 bases between. CDR3 protein: CASSPTGGGYGYTF. The CDR3 DNA follows: TGTGCCAGTAGCCCCACGGGGGGGGGCTATGGCTACACCTTC.